This T cell receptor (beta chain) was recovered during a study of glioma-infiltrating T cells after dendritic cell vaccination. The time point denotes: after dendritic cell vaccination, including at tumor progression/relapse. Isocitrate dehydrogenase mutation was absent in all glioblastoma patients. Sequencing used immunoSEQ multiplex PCR; TCRdb keeps in-frame clones, though not all of them. Seen here are roughly 100,000 clones, nearly 90% observed once, and the top ten hold over 2.5%. V lost 2 bases and J 3 bases, leaving 8 bases between the germline ends. CDR3 length: 13 amino acids. From germline, CDR1 is SGHNT and CDR2 YYREEE (reference sequence).

This receptor was taken from a human donor with glioblastoma. The sample in question was blood, obtained after dendritic cell vaccination. The chain combines TRBV5-4 with TRBJ1-1, with a weak D call TRBD1 (5 bases). In DNA, the CDR3 is TGTGCCAGCAGCTTTGTCAGGGACACTGAAGCTTTCTTT. This sequence encodes CASSFVRDTEAFF.